This TCR beta chain was sequenced in a study of blood T cell repertoires in COVID-19. The sample holds a few counts of this clone. Authors' data handling: From reference gene primer amplification, estimates of nucleated cell counts were derived. Method: immunoSEQ multiplex PCR; TCRdb's copy keeps in-frame clones and lacks some. That table is the source of V, J and clone size, and D and trimming were worked out from the DNA. The sample lists approximately 270,000 clones, just under 90% occurring once. V was shortened by 4 bases and J by 2 bases, with 15 bases between the two germline ends. The CDR3 consists of 14 residues. CDR1 is GTSNPN, CDR2 SVGIG, per germline (reference sequence).

The genes are TRBV30 and TRBJ2-7, with a possible D match to TRBD2 (5 bases). The sequenced sample was PBMCs or T cells enriched from blood (not recorded which). This receptor was taken from a woman aged 55 to 70 who had recovered from COVID-19. Written as DNA, the CDR3 is TGTGCCTGGACCGACCGGAGGCTACCCTACGAGCAGTACTTC. This gives the protein CAWTDRRLPYEQYF.